This T cell receptor beta chain was sequenced in a study of blood T cell repertoires in COVID-19. In the study overall: Acute and convalescent COVID-19 specimens originated in the United States, Italy and Spain. PBMCs, B-cell-depleted T cells, or T cells provided the cDNA or gDNA that made up the material.

In the authors' workflow: Quantification of nucleated cells was approximated via reference gene primer amplification. Generated by immunoSEQ multiplex PCR, the TCRdb table keeps only in-frame clones and is missing some. V and J calls plus clone size are reproduced from that table; the DNA served to infer D and trimming. The data show tens of thousands of clones, approximately 88% seen once. Per germline, CDR1 SGDLS and CDR2 YYNGEE. J lost 4 bases, V lost 6 bases, and 9 bases had no gene match. This CDR3 region has 15 residues. What was sequenced was peripheral blood. V usage is TRBV9 and J usage is TRBJ2-2, with TRBD2 matching over 7 bases. This TCR derives from a human donor in a cohort sampled during active COVID-19. Here the CDR3 reads CASTGTWGGTGELFF. The CDR3 bases are TGTGCCAGCACCGGGACCTGGGGGGGCACCGGGGAGCTGTTTTTT.